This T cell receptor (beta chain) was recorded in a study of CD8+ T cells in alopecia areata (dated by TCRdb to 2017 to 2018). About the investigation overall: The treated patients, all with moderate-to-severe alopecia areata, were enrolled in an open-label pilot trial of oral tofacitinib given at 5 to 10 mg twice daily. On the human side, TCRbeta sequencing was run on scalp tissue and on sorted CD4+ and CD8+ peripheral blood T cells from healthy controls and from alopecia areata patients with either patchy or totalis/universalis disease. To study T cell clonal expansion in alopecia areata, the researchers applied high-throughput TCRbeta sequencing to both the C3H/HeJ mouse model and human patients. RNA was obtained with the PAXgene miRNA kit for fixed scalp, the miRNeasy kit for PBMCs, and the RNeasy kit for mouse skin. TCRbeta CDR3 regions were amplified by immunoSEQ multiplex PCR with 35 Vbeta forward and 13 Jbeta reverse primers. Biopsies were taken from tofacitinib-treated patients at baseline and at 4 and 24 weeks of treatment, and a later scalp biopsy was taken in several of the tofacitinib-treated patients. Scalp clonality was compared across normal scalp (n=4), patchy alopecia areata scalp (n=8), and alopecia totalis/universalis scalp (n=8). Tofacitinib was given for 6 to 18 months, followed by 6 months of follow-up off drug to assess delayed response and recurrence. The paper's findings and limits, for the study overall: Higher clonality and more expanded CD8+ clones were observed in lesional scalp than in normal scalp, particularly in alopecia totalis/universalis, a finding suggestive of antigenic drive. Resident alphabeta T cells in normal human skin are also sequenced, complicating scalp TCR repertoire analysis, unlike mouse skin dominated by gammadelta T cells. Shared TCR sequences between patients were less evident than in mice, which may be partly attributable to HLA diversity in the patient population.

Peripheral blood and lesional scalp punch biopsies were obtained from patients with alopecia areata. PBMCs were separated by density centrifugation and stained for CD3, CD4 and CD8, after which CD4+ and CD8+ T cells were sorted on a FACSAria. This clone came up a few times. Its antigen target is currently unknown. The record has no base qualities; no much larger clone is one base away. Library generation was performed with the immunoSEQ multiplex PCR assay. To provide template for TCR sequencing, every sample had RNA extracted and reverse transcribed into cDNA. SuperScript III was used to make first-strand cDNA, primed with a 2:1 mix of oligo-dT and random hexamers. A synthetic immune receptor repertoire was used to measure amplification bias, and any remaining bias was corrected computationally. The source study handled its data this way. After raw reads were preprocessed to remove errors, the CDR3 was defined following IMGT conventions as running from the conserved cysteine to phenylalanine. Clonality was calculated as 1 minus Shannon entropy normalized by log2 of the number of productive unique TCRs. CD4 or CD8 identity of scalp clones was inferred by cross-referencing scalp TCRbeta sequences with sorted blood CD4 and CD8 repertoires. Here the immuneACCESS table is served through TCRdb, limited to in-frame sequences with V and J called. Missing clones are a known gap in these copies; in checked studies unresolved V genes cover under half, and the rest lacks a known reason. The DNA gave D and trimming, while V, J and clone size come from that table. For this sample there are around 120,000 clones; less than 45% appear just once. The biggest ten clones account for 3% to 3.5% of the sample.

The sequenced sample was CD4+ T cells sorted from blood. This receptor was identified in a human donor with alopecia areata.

The DNA sequence is TGCAGCGCGGGAGAGAGGGAAAAACTGTTTTTT. This gives the protein CSAGEREKLFF. The V and J segments used are TRBV29-1 and TRBJ1-4, with the D gene call left open. The CDR3 starts with the cysteine, ends with the phenylalanine, and has 11 residues. The only DNA kept is the CDR3, 33 bases in frame from the first base. The V and J ends are trimmed by 7 bases and 8 bases, leaving 11 bases between them. CDR1 is given as SQVTM and CDR2 as ANQGSEA, both from the germline V gene.